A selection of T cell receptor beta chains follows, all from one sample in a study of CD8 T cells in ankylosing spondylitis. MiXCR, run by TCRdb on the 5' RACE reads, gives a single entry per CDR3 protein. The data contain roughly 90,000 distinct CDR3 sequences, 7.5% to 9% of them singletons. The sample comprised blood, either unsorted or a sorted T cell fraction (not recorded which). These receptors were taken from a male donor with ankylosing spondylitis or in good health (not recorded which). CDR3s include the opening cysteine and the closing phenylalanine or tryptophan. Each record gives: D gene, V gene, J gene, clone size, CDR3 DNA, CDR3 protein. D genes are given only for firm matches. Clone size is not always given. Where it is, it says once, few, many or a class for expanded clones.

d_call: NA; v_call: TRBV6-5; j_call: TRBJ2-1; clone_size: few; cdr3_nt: TGTGCCAGCAGTTCTCTTAGGTCGGGGACTTACAATGAGCAGTTCTTC; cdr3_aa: CASSSLRSGTYNEQFF
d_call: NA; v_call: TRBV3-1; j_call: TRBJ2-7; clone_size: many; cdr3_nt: TGTGCCAGCAGCCACCAGGGTGGGTCCTACGAGCAGTACTTC; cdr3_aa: CASSHQGGSYEQYF
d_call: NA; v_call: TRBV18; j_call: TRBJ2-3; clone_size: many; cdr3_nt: TGTGCCAGCTCCCGGAATCTAGGCGGACTCACAGATACGCAGTATTTT; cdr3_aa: CASSRNLGGLTDTQYF
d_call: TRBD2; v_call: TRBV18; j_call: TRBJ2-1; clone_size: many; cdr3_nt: TGTGCCAGCTCACTATTTCAGCGGGAGGATTACAATGAGCAGTTCTTC; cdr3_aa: CASSLFQREDYNEQFF
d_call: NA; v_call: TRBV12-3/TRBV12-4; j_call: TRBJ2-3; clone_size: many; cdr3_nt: TGTGCCAGCAGTCCCAGGGCAGGGGCCTACACAGATACGCAGTATTTT; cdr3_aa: CASSPRAGAYTDTQYF
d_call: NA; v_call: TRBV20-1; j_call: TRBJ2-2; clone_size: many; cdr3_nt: TGCAGTGCTAGCGCGCCTAGCGCCACCGGGGAGCTGTTTTTT; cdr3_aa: CSASAPSATGELFF
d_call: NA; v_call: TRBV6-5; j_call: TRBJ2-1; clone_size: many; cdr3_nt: TGTGCCAGCAGTTACTCACAGGCCCCAGTTTACAATGAGCAGTTCTTC; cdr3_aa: CASSYSQAPVYNEQFF
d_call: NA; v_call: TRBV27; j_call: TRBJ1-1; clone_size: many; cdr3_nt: TGTGCCAGCAGTAGGTCGCCTATGAACACTGAAGCTTTCTTT; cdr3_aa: CASSRSPMNTEAFF
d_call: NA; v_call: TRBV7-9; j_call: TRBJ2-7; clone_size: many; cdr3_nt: TGTGCCAGCAACTCGAAGTTAGGGGACTCCTACGAGCAGTACTTC; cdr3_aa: CASNSKLGDSYEQYF
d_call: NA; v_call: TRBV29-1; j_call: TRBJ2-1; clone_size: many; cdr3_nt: TGCAGCGTTGTATACTATGAGCAGTTCTTC; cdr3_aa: CSVVYYEQFF
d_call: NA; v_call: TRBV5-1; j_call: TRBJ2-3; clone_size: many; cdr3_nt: TGCGCCAGCAGCCACACAGATACGCAGTATTTT; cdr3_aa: CASSHTDTQYF
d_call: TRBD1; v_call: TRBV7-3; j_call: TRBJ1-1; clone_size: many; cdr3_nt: TGTGCCAGCAGCTTATTAACTACAGGGGAGGCTTTCTTT; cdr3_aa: CASSLLTTGEAFF
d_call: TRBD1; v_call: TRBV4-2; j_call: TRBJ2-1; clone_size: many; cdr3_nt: TGTGCCAGCCGCGGACAGGGAGATAGTCTAAGTGAGCAGTTCTTC; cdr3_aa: CASRGQGDSLSEQFF
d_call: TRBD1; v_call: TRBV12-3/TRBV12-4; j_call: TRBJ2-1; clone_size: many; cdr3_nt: TGTGCCAGCAGTCACCCCGGGACAGGGGGCCACAATGAGCAGTTCTTC; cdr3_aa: CASSHPGTGGHNEQFF
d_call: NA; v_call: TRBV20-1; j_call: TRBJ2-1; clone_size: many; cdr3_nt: TGCAGTGCTAGAGTGGAGTCCTACAATGAGCAGTTCTTC; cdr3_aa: CSARVESYNEQFF
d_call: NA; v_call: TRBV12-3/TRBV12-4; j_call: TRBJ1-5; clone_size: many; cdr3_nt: TGTGCCAGCAGTTTCCGCCAGCCCCAGCATTTT; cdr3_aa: CASSFRQPQHF
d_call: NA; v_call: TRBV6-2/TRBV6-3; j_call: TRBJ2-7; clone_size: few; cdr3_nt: TGTGCCAGCAGTTACGACGGGACCTACGAGCAGTACTTC; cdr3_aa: CASSYDGTYEQYF
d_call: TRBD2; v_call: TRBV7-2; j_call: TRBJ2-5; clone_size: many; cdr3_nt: TGTGCCAGCAGCCGTAGTAGCGGGATATGGGAGACCCAGTACTTC; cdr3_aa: CASSRSSGIWETQYF
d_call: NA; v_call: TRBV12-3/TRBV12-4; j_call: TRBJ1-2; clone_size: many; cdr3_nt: TGTGCCAGCAGTCCCAGCCTGGCTAACTATGGCTACACCTTC; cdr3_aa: CASSPSLANYGYTF
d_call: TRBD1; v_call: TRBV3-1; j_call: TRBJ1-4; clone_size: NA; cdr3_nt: TGTGCCAGCAGCCAAGCAGGGGGCGATGAAAAACTGTTTTTT; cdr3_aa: CASSQAGGDEKLFF
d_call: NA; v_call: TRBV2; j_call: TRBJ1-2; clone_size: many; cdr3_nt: TGTGCCAGCAGTCTTTTAGGATATGGCTACACCTTC; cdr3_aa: CASSLLGYGYTF
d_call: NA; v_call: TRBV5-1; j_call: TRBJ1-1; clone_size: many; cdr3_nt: TGCGCCAGCAGCTTGTATCGTGGCACTGAAGCTTTCTTT; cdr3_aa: CASSLYRGTEAFF
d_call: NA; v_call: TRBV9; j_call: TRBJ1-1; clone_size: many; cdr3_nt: TGTGCCAGCAGCCTAAGGGACGGTCTGAACACTGAAGCTTTCTTT; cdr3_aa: CASSLRDGLNTEAFF
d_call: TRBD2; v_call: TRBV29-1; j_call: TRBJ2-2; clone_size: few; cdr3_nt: TGCAGCGTTGGTGAGAGCGGGGCGAACACCGGGGAGCTGTTTTTT; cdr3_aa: CSVGESGANTGELFF
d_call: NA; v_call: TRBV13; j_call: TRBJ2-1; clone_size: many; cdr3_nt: TGTGCCAGCAGCTTAGAAAGGGAGGCGGAGCAGTTCTTC; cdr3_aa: CASSLEREAEQFF
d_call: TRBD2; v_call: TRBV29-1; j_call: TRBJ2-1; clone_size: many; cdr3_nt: TGCAGCGTTGATACCAAAAGAGGACTAGCGGGCGGCAATGAGCAGTTCTTC; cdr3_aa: CSVDTKRGLAGGNEQFF
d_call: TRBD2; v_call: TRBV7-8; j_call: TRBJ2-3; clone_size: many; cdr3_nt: TGTGCCAGCAGCAGATCGCCTAGCGGTGGGACAGATACGCAGTATTTT; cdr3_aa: CASSRSPSGGTDTQYF
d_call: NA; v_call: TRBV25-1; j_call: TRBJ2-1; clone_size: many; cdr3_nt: TGTGCCAGCAGTGAAAAAACGGGCTCCTACAATGAGCAGTTCTTC; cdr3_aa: CASSEKTGSYNEQFF
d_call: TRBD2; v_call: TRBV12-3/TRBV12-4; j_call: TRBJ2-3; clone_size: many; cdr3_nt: TGTGCCAGCAGCAGCGGAGGACTAGCGGCCACAGATACGCAGTATTTT; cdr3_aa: CASSSGGLAATDTQYF
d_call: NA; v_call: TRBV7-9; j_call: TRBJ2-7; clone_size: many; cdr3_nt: TGTGCCAGCAGCTTAGTTGGGCAGAACTACGAGCAGTACTTC; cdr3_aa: CASSLVGQNYEQYF
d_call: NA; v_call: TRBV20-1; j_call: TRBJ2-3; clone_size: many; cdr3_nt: TGCAGTGCTGGGACCGCAAATACGCAGTATTTT; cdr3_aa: CSAGTANTQYF
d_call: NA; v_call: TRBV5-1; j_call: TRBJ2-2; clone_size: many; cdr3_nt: TGCGCCAGCAGCTCTTTTATGCTCCGCGCCGGATACACCGGGGAGCTGTTTTTT; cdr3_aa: CASSSFMLRAGYTGELFF
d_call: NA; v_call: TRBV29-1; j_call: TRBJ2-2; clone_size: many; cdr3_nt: TGCAGCGTTGATGTTCAAAACACCGGGGAGCTGTTTTTT; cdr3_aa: CSVDVQNTGELFF
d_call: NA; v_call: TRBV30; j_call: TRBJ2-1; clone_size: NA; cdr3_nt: TGTGCCTGGACAGGCGCTGTTAGGAATGAGCAGTTCTTC; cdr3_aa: CAWTGAVRNEQFF